The 14 T cell receptor beta chains reported below all come from one sample, sequenced in a study of PD-L1 blockade in urothelial cancer. Profiling relied on immunoSEQ multiplex PCR, and the TCRdb table lists in-frame clones only, not all of them. The sample includes 40,000 to 50,000 clones, about 86% of them seen just once. Described time point: pretreatment peripheral blood. The sample in question was PBMCs, obtained around atezolizumab (anti-PD-L1) treatment. These receptors came from a man between 65 and 85 years old with urothelial cancer.

Comment on this clone: The junction does not match germline at one end; this may be a read error. In DNA form, the CDR3 reads TGTGCCAGCAGTAAAGCCTCTGGCGGGAGGGCTGATGAGCAGTTCTTC. Translated: CASSKASGGRADEQFF. The rearrangement uses TRBV6-1 and TRBJ2-1; 9 bases fit TRBD2. The CDR3 covers 16 residues. Germline assignment: CDR1 MNHNS and CDR2 SASEGT.

This chain uses TRBV2 with TRBJ2-7, with D perhaps TRBD1 (5 bases). V was pared by 2 bases and J by 8 bases, with 16 bases between. CDR3 size: 14 residues. Germline assignment: CDR1 SNHLY and CDR2 FYNNEI. CDR3 loop: CASSESRTRSKQYF. CDR3 DNA: TGTGCCAGCAGTGAATCCCGGACACGGTCAAAGCAGTACTTC.

CDR3 sequence reads: CASRLTGGYTDTQYF. In nucleotides, the CDR3 is TGTGCCAGCAGGCTGACAGGGGGCTATACAGATACGCAGTATTTT. This rearrangement joins TRBV16 to TRBJ2-3; 10 nucleotides agree with TRBD1. This CDR3 contains 15 residues. With 6 bases clipped from V and 3 bases from J, the junction kept 6 bases outside the gene matches. The V gene's germline CDR1 is KGHSY and CDR2 FQNENV. The variable domain in full, with the rest retrieved from reference TRBV16 and TRBJ2-3, is GEEVAQTPKHLVRGEGQKAKLYCAPIKGHSYVFWYQQVLKNEFKFLISFQNENVFDETGMPKERFSAKCLPNSPCSLEIQATKLEDSAVYFCASRLTGGYTDTQYFGPGTRLTVL.

The chain joins TRBV6-5 to TRBJ1-1, with TRBD1 matching over 9 bases. Germline assignment: CDR1 MNHEY and CDR2 SVGAGI. Trimming cost V 11 bases and J 1 base; bases outside gene matches: 11. The CDR3 totals 15 residues. CDR3 sequence (DNA): TGTGCCGCCACTGCTGGGACAGGGAAGAACACTGAAGCTTTCTTT. Encoded protein: CAATAGTGKNTEAFF.

This chain uses TRBV28 with TRBJ2-1, with TRBD2 matching 8 bases. V shed 6 bases, J shed 9 bases, and the junction held 10 bases outside the gene matches. The length of the CDR3 is 14 residues. CDR1 is MDHEN, CDR2 SYDVKM, per germline. The CDR3 coding sequence is TGTGCCAGCAGCCCCGAAAGCGGGAGATCTGAGCAGTTCTTC. It specifies CASSPESGRSEQFF.

V gene TRBV5-1 combines with J gene TRBJ1-2; maybe TRBD1 (5 bases). Trimming took off 0 bases at V and 2 bases at J, with 14 bases between the two ends. Germline CDR1 reads SGHRS; CDR2 reads YFSETQ. The CDR3 sequence is 16 residues long. The CDR3 DNA follows: TGCGCCAGCAGCTTGGGGGCAGGGTCTGCGAACTATGGCTACACCTTC. It codes for CASSLGAGSANYGYTF.

The chain combines TRBV11-2 with TRBJ2-5; maybe TRBD2 (5 bases). This CDR3 contains 15 residues. The V gene's germline CDR1 is SGHAT and CDR2 FQNNGV. V lost 8 bases and J 5 bases, leaving 21 bases between the germline ends. This CDR3 is CASSPEGRTGETQYF. DNA for the CDR3: TGTGCCAGCTCTCCAGAGGGCAGAACCGGGGAGACCCAGTACTTC. The entire variable domain, with the rest obtained from reference TRBV11-2 and TRBJ2-5, is as follows: EAGVAQSPRYKIIEKRQSVAFWCNPISGHATLYWYQQILGQGPKLLIQFQNNGVVDDSQLPKDRFSAERLKGVDSTLKIQPAKLEDSAVYLCASSPEGRTGETQYFGPGTRLLVL.

V and J are TRBV7-8 and TRBJ2-7, with D perhaps TRBD1 (5 bases). The CDR3 length is 17 residues. The germline V gene encodes CDR1 SGHVS and CDR2 FQNEAQ. V was cut by 1 base and J by 0 bases, with 16 bases left in between. CDR3 residues: CASSLGARALSSYEQYF. CDR3 nucleotide sequence: TGTGCCAGCAGCTTAGGGGCCAGGGCCCTAAGCTCCTACGAGCAGTACTTC.

This sequence joins TRBV4-2 and TRBJ2-6, with D maybe TRBD1 (5 bases). The length of the CDR3 is 16 residues. The germline V gene has CDR1 LGHNA and CDR2 YNFKEQ. V lost 2 bases, J lost 0 bases, and 8 bases lay in between. The CDR3 nucleotides read TGTGCCAGCAGCCAAACAGGCCTCTCTGGGGCCAACGTCCTGACTTTC. It translates to CASSQTGLSGANVLTF.

The sample holds one count of this clone. The chain joins TRBV5-1 to TRBJ2-1; 7 bases map to TRBD1. Trimming took 2 bases from V and 8 from J; bases not matched to a gene: 4. CDR1 is SGHRS, CDR2 YFSETQ, per germline. This CDR3 comprises 13 residues. The CDR3 nucleotides read TGCGCCAGCAGCTTTACAGGGGTGCATGAGCAGTTCTTC. Protein: CASSFTGVHEQFF.

This clone came up once. The CDR3 sequence is CASSLTGSLEVYTF. DNA of the CDR3: TGTGCCAGCAGCCTGACCGGGTCCCTAGAGGTCTACACCTTC. This chain joins TRBV7-2 and TRBJ1-2; D not resolved. Looked up from germline, CDR1 is SGHTA and CDR2 is FQGNSA. The CDR3 covers 14 residues. Trimming stripped 5 bases from V and 10 bases from J, with 20 bases between.

The rearrangement joins TRBV5-1 to TRBJ1-2, with TRBD1 matching 8 bases. Germline values: CDR1 SGHRS, CDR2 YFSETQ. This CDR3 is 15 amino acids long. J was trimmed by 3 bases and V by 0 bases; bases with no gene match: 4. CDR3 sequence reads: CASSLGQGSDYGYTF. Written as DNA, the CDR3 is TGCGCCAGCAGCTTGGGACAGGGGTCTGACTATGGCTACACCTTC.

The V call is TRBV19, the J call TRBJ1-3; D remains ambiguous. The CDR3 consists of 16 residues. From germline, CDR1 is LNHDA and CDR2 SQIVND (reference sequence). V was cut by 0 bases and J by 0 bases, with 9 bases left in between. CDR3 sequence (DNA): TGTGCCAGTAGTATAGATAGAGCCGGCTCTGGAAACACCATATATTTT. It translates to CASSIDRAGSGNTIYF. Full variable domain (remainder filled in from reference TRBV19 and TRBJ1-3): DGGITQSPKYLFRKEGQNVTLSCEQNLNHDAMYWYRQDPGQGLRLIYYSQIVNDFQKGDIAEGYSVSREKKESFPLTVTSAQKNPTAFYLCASSIDRAGSGNTIYFGEGSWLTVV.

The genes are TRBV5-1 and TRBJ2-7, with 8 bases lining up with TRBD2. V lost 9 bases to trimming and J lost 2 bases; unmatched junction nucleotides: 10. Germline CDR1 SGHRS, CDR2 YFSETQ. This CDR3 contains 14 residues. This CDR3 is CAKEGLAGPYEQYF. The CDR3 bases are TGCGCCAAAGAAGGGCTAGCGGGTCCCTACGAGCAGTACTTC.